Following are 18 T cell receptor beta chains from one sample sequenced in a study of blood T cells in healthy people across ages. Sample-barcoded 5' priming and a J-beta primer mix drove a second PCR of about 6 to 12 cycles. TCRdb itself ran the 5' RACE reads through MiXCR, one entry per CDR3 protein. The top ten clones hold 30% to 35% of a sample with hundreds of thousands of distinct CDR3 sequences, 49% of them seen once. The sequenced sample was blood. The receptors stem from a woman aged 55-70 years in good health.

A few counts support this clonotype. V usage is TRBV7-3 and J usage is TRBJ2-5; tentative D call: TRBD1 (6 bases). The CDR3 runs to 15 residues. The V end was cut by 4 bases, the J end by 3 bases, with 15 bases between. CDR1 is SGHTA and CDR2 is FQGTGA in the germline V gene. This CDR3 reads CASSSPGTSKETQYF. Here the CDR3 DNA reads TGTGCCAGCAGCTCGCCCGGGACATCGAAAGAGACCCAGTACTTC.

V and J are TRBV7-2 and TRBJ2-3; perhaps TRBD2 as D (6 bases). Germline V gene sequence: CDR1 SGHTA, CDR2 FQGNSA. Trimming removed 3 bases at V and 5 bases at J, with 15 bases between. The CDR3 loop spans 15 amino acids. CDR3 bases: TGTGCCAGCAGCTTGGGACTGGTAGCAGGAGATACGCAGTATTTT. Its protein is CASSLGLVAGDTQYF. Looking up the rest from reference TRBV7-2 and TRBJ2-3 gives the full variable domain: GAGVSQSPSNKVTEKGKDVELRCDPISGHTALYWYRQSLGQGLEFLIYFQGNSAPDKSGLPSDRFSAERTGGSVSTLTIQRTQQEDSAVYLCASSLGLVAGDTQYFGPGTRLTVL.

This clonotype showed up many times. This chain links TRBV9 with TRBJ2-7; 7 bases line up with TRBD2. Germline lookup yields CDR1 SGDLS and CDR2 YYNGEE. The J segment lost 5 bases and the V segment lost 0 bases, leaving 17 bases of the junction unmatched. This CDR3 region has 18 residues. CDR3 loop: CASSVGVGRVPQKHEQYF. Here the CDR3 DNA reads TGTGCCAGCAGCGTAGGTGTGGGGAGGGTCCCCCAAAAGCACGAGCAGTACTTC.

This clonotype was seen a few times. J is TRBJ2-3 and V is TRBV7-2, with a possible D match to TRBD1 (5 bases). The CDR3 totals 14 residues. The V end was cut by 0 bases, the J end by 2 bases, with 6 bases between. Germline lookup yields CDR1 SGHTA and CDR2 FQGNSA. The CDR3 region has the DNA TGTGCCAGCAGCTTAGCCAGGGACACAGATACGCAGTATTTT. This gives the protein CASSLARDTDTQYF.

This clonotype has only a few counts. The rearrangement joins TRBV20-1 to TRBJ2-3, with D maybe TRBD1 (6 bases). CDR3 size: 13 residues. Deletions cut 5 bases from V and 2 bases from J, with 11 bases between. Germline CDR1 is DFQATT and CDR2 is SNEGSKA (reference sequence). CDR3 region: CSARTAPTDTQYF. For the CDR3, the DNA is TGCAGTGCTCGGACAGCCCCCACAGATACGCAGTATTTT.

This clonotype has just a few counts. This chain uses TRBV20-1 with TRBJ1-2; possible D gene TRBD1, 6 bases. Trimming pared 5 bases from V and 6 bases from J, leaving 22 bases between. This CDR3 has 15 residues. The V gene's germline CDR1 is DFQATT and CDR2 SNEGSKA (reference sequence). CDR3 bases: TGCAGTGCTGACTCGCACAATCAGGGGACCAATGGCTACACCTTC. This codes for CSADSHNQGTNGYTF.

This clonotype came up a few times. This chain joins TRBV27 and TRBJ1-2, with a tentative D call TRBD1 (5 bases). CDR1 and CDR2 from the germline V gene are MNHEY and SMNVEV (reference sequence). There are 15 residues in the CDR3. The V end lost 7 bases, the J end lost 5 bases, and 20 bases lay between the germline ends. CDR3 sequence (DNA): TGTGCCAGCACCCTGAGTGGGGGGGAACGTTATGGCTACACCTTC. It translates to CASTLSGGERYGYTF.

The CDR3 spells CASALNPGTGAYEQYF. As DNA, the CDR3 is TGTGCCAGCGCCCTCAATCCCGGGACAGGGGCCTACGAGCAGTACTTC. The J gene is TRBJ2-7, the V gene TRBV6-2 or TRBV6-3, with TRBD1 matching over 10 bases. The germline V gene has CDR1 MNHEY and CDR2 SVGEGT. V lost 8 bases, J lost 2 bases, and 12 bases stayed unmatched. This CDR3 is 16 amino acids long.

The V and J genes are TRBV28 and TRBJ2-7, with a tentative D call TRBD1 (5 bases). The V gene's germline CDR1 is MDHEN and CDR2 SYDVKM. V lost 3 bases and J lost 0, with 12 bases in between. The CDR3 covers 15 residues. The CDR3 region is CASSFKGQFSYEQYF. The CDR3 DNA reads TGTGCCAGCAGTTTTAAGGGGCAGTTCTCCTACGAGCAGTACTTC.

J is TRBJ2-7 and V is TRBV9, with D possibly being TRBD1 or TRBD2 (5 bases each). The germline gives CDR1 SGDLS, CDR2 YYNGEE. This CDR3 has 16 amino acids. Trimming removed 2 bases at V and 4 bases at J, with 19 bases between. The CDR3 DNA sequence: TGTGCCAGCAGCGTGGGACCCGGGATAAACCCTTACGAGCAGTACTTC. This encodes CASSVGPGINPYEQYF.

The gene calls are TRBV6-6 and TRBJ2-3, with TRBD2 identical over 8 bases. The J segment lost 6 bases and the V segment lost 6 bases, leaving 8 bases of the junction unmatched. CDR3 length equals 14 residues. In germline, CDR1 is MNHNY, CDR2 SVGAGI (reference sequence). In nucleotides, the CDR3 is TGTGCCAGCAGCCGGACTAGCAGTAGTGATACGCAGTATTTT. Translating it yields CASSRTSSSDTQYF.

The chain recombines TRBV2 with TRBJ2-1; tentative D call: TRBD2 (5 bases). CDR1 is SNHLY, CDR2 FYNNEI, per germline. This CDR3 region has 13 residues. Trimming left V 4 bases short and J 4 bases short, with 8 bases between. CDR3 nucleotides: TGTGCCAGCAGTGCCCAGCGGTACAATGAGCAGTTCTTC. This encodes CASSAQRYNEQFF.

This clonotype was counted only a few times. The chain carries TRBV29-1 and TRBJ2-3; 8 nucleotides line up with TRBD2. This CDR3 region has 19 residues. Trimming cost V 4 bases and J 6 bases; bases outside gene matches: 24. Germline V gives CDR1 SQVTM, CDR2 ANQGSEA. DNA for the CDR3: TGCAGCGTTGTGAGTTTTGGGCGACCGTTGGCGGGAGGTGTGGATACGCAGTATTTT. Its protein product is CSVVSFGRPLAGGVDTQYF.

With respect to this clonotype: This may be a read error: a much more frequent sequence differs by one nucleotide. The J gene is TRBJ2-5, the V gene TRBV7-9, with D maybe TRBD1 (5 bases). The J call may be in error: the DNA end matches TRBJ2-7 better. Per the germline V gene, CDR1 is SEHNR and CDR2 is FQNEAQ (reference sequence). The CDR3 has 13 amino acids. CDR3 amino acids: CAGSWPGTYEQYF. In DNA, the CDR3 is TGTGCCGGCAGCTGGCCAGGGACCTACGAGCAGTACTTC.

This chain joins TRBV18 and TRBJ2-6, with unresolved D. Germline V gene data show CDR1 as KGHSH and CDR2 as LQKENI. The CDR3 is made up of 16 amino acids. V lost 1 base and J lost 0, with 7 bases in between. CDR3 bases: TGTGCCAGCTCACCACAAGCGAGCTCTGGGGCCAACGTCCTGACTTTC. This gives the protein CASSPQASSGANVLTF. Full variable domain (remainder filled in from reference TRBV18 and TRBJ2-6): NAGVMQNPRHLVRRRGQEARLRCSPMKGHSHVYWYRQLPEEGLKFMVYLQKENIIDESGMPKERFSAEFPKEGPSILRIQQVVRGDSAAYFCASSPQASSGANVLTFGAGSRLTVL.

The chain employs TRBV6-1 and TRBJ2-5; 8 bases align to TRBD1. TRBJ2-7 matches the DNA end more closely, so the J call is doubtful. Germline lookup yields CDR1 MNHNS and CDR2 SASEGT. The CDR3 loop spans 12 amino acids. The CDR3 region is CASGTGGLEQYF. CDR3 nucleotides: TGTGCCAGCGGGACAGGCGGCCTCGAGCAGTACTTC.

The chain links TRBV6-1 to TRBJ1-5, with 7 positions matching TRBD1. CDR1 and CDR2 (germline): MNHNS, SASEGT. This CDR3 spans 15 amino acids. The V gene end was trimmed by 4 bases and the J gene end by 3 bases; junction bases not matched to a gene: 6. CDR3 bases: TGTGCCAGCAGTGGGGGGACAGCCTCCAATCAGCCCCAGCATTTT. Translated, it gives CASSGGTASNQPQHF.

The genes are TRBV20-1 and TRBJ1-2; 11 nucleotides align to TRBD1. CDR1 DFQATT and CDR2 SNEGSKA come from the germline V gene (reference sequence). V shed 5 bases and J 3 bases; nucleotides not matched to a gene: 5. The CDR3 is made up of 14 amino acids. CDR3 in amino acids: CSAREGQGDYGYTF. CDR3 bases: TGCAGTGCTCGGGAGGGACAGGGGGACTATGGCTACACCTTC.